The rows below give T cell receptor beta chains drawn from one sample of a study of blood T cells in healthy people across ages. TCRdb recomputed calls from the 5' RACE reads with MiXCR, one row per CDR3 protein. The sample records about 1.4 million distinct CDR3 sequences, almost 60% being singletons. The specimen was blood. All receptors derive from a man aged 18 to 29 in good health. Each CDR3 is given with its conserved first and last residue. Each record gives: clone size, V gene, J gene, D gene, CDR3 protein, CDR3 DNA. A D gene is named only where the DNA matches it firmly. Size tells how often a clone was seen (once, few, many) or the class of an expanded clone, and some rows leave it out.

-,TRBV20-1,TRBJ2-3,TRBD2,CSARSFSGTRGRDTQYF,TGCAGTGCTAGATCCTTTAGCGGGACCCGTGGGAGAGATACGCAGTATTTC
-,TRBV6-2/TRBV6-3,TRBJ2-3,-,CASTNLEWGTDTQYF,TGTGCCAGCACCAACCTTGAGTGGGGCACAGATACGCAGTATTTT
few,TRBV5-1,TRBJ2-7,-,CASSPKSASYEQYF,TGCGCCAGCAGCCCAAAATCCGCTTCCTACGAGCAGTACTTC
-,TRBV7-6,TRBJ2-1,-,CASSLVGSDWDEQFF,TGTGCCAGCAGCTTAGTCGGGAGCGATTGGGATGAGCAGTTCTTC
-,TRBV29-1,TRBJ2-3,-,CSVEDRRLLGTDTQYF,TGCAGCGTTGAAGATCGGAGGCTTTTAGGCACAGATACGCAGTATTTT
few,TRBV7-2,TRBJ2-7,-,CASRIDPTLYEQYF,TGTGCCAGCAGAATTGATCCGACTCTATACGAGCAGTACTTC
-,TRBV6-1,TRBJ2-5,-,CASSTGSGGTQYF,TGTGCCAGCAGTACCGGATCCGGGGGGACCCAGTACTTC
-,TRBV10-1,TRBJ2-5,-,CARSVQGGKTQYF,TGCGCCAGAAGTGTACAGGGTGGGAAGACCCAGTACTTC
few,TRBV6-1,TRBJ2-7,TRBD2,CASSEMGLPSYEQYF,TGTGCCAGCAGTGAAATGGGACTACCCTCCTACGAGCAGTACTTC
-,TRBV7-9,TRBJ2-1,-,CASSSTTGPGAYNGQFF,TGTGCCAGCAGCTCGACCACCGGGCCCGGGGCCTACAATGGGCAGTTCTTC
many,TRBV2,TRBJ2-2,TRBD1,CASSRDRGVGELFF,TGTGCCAGCAGTCGGGACAGGGGTGTCGGGGAGCTGTTTTTT
-,TRBV5-1,TRBJ1-1,-,CASSSGGQGGSRAFF,TGCGCCAGCAGTTCCGGGGGCCAGGGTGGTTCTAGAGCTTTCTTT
-,TRBV15,TRBJ2-1,-,CATSRDRDPGNEQFF,TGTGCCACCAGCAGAGATCGGGACCCAGGCAATGAGCAGTTCTTC
-,TRBV15,TRBJ2-1,-,CATSMPLVGSYNEQFF,TGTGCCACCAGCATGCCCTTAGTAGGCTCCTACAATGAGCAGTTCTTC
-,TRBV19,TRBJ2-7,-,CASSTGSGLLNEQYF,TGTGCCAGTAGTACCGGGTCGGGACTCCTAAACGAGCAGTACTTC
few,TRBV29-1,TRBJ2-1,TRBD2,CSVEPGTSGYNEQFF,TGCAGCGTTGAGCCCGGGACTAGCGGCTACAATGAGCAGTTCTTC
-,TRBV9,TRBJ1-2,TRBD1,CASSASDRGYGYTF,TGTGCCAGCAGCGCCTCGGACAGGGGATATGGCTACACCTTC
-,TRBV21-1,TRBJ2-7,-,CASSKERAGGYEQYF,TGTGCCAGCAGCAAAGAAAGGGCAGGGGGCTACGAGCAGTACTTC
few,TRBV4-3,TRBJ1-2,-,CASSQGGGMGGYTF,TGCGCCAGCAGCCAAGGTGGTGGGATGGGAGGCTACACCTTC
-,TRBV3-1,TRBJ2-7,-,CASSHFAARGSYEQYF,TGTGCCAGCAGCCATTTTGCCGCCAGGGGTTCCTACGAGCAGTACTTC
-,TRBV12-3/TRBV12-4,TRBJ2-6,-,CATVKGSEGADSGANVLTF,TGTGCCACCGTTAAGGGGTCGGAGGGAGCCGACTCTGGGGCCAACGTCCTGACTTTC
-,TRBV6-6,TRBJ2-3,-,CASSYSHELGNQPQYF,TGTGCCAGCAGTTACTCTCACGAGCTGGGCAATCAGCCCCAGTATTTT
-,TRBV4-1,TRBJ1-1,-,CASSVVGGLNTEAFF,TGCGCCAGCAGCGTTGTAGGGGGTCTAAACACTGAAGCTTTCTTT
few,TRBV12-3/TRBV12-4,TRBJ2-3,TRBD2,CASSPSSGRNTDTQYF,TGTGCCAGCAGCCCATCAAGCGGGAGGAACACAGATACGCAGTATTTT
few,TRBV4-1,TRBJ1-5,-,CASSQVGFQPQHF,TGCGCCAGCAGCCAAGTTGGGTTCCAGCCCCAGCATTTT
-,TRBV7-9,TRBJ1-6,-,CASTEGRGGNSPLHF,TGTGCCAGCACCGAAGGCAGGGGTGGTAATTCACCCCTCCACTTT
-,TRBV4-1,TRBJ1-1,-,CASSYNLQGNTEAFF,TGCGCCAGCAGCTACAATTTACAGGGGAACACTGAAGCTTTCTTT
-,TRBV7-9,TRBJ2-7,-,CASSPAQMGFAYEQYF,TGTGCCAGCAGCCCGGCCCAGATGGGGTTCGCCTACGAGCAGTACTTC
-,TRBV24-1,TRBJ2-1,-,CATSSIGRNEQFF,TGTGCCACCTCTAGCATAGGGCGCAATGAGCAGTTCTTC
few,TRBV29-1,TRBJ2-5,-,CSVTGTNYNEQYF,TGCAGCGTTACCGGGACCAACTACAATGAGCAGTACTTC
-,TRBV27,TRBJ2-7,TRBD1,CASSLTPGQVAYEQYF,TGTGCCAGCAGCCTAACTCCGGGACAGGTCGCCTACGAGCAGTACTTC
-,TRBV4-2,TRBJ2-3,TRBD1,CASSQQGAPDGDTQYF,TGTGCCAGCAGCCAACAGGGGGCACCCGATGGAGATACGCAGTATTTT
few,TRBV10-3,TRBJ2-1,-,CAISASGDSYNEQFF,TGTGCCATCAGTGCGTCGGGAGACTCCTACAATGAGCAGTTCTTC
-,TRBV14,TRBJ2-2,-,CASTSRGANTGELFF,TGTGCCAGCACTTCGCGGGGAGCGAACACCGGGGAGCTGTTTTTT
-,TRBV3-1,TRBJ2-3,TRBD2,CASSQDSWAGGDTQYF,TGTGCCAGCAGCCAAGATTCGTGGGCGGGAGGTGATACGCAGTATTTT
-,TRBV5-1,TRBJ2-3,-,CASSSTQSRLSDTQYF,TGCGCCAGCAGCTCCACTCAAAGTAGACTGTCAGATACACAGTATTTT
-,TRBV9,TRBJ2-7,-,CASSVSDTTYEQYF,TGTGCCAGCAGCGTCTCGGACACAACCTACGAGCAGTACTTC
-,TRBV29-1,TRBJ1-5,-,CSVMVNSNQPQHF,TGCAGCGTTATGGTTAATAGCAATCAGCCCCAGCATTTT
-,TRBV29-1,TRBJ2-3,TRBD1,CSVVRTGGNADTQYF,TGCAGCGTTGTGCGGACAGGGGGCAACGCAGATACGCAGTATTTT
few,TRBV6-6,TRBJ2-3,TRBD1,CASGQGYQETQYF,TGTGCCAGCGGACAGGGGTATCAAGAGACCCAGTATTTT
few,TRBV2,TRBJ2-1,-,CASSDRDSGYNEQFF,TGTGCCAGCAGTGACAGGGATTCGGGTTACAATGAGCAGTTCTTC